The 14 T cell receptor beta chains given below trace back to one sample, sequenced in a study of CD8 T cells in ankylosing spondylitis (dated by TCRdb to between 2016 and 2019). Library generation was performed with 5' RACE. Instrument used: Illumina HiSeq 2500. Using fastp at Q25 and MiXCR, TCRdb reprocessed the public reads and kept productive beta chains. CDR3 protein sequences are deduplicated, and each keeps its most common genes and DNA. A total of about 220,000 distinct CDR3 sequences appear in this sample, over 9.5% of them only once. Of the sample, about 19% falls within the top ten clones. The sequencing sample was made of blood, either unsorted or a sorted T cell fraction (not recorded which). Receptors were obtained from a male donor with ankylosing spondylitis or in good health (not recorded which).

This clonotype was detected many times. The rearrangement uses TRBV5-6 and TRBJ2-7; D call uncertain. In germline, CDR1 is SGHDT, CDR2 YYEEEE. V shed 4 bases and J shed 1 base, with 9 bases lying between them. This CDR3 spans 13 amino acids. The CDR3 DNA is TGTGCCAGCAGCCCTTCCCAGTCCTACGAGCAGTACTTC. It yields the protein CASSPSQSYEQYF.

This clonotype showed up many times. The genes are TRBV29-1 and TRBJ2-7; tentative D call: TRBD2 (5 bases). This CDR3 has 12 amino acids. CDR1 is SQVTM and CDR2 is ANQGSEA in the germline V gene. Trimming took 2 bases from V and 6 from J, leaving 11 bases between them. CDR3: CSVEWRAREQYF. DNA for the CDR3: TGCAGCGTTGAATGGCGGGCCCGCGAGCAGTACTTC.

The V gene is TRBV5-1, the J gene TRBJ2-5; 9 nucleotides align to TRBD1. Trimming at V came to 8 bases and at J to 1 base, leaving 9 bases not matched to a gene. The length of the CDR3 is 15 residues. Looked up from germline, CDR1 is SGHRS and CDR2 is YFSETQ. The CDR3 here is CASCNGQGTQETQYF. Here the CDR3 DNA reads TGCGCCAGTTGCAACGGACAGGGGACCCAAGAGACCCAGTACTTC. Looking up the rest from reference TRBV5-1 and TRBJ2-5 gives the full variable domain: KAGVTQTPRYLIKTRGQQVTLSCSPISGHRSVSWYQQTPGQGLQFLFEYFSETQRNKGNFPGRFSGRQFSNSRSEMNVSTLELGDSALYLCASCNGQGTQETQYFGPGTRLLVL.

This clonotype was seen at least ten times. The chain is built from TRBV29-1 and TRBJ1-5, with a possible D match to TRBD1 (5 bases). The germline V and J ends were trimmed by 6 bases and 5 bases, with 8 bases remaining between them. The germline V gene has CDR1 SQVTM and CDR2 ANQGSEA. The CDR3 is made up of 11 amino acids. The CDR3 sequence: CSVGTHQPQHF. The CDR3 region has the DNA TGCAGCGTCGGGACCCATCAGCCCCAGCATTTT.

Details on this clonotype: A junction end diverges from the germline sequence, so it may reflect a read error. The chain joins TRBV20-1 to TRBJ2-1, with D perhaps given as TRBD1 or TRBD2 (5 bases each). CDR3 size: 17 residues. CDR1 is DFQATT, CDR2 SNEGSKA, per germline (reference sequence). The CDR3 protein is CCARDLRGEGSYNEQFF. DNA for the CDR3: TGCTGTGCTAGAGATTTAAGGGGTGAGGGCTCCTACAATGAGCAGTTCTTC.

This clonotype was seen ten or more times. The J gene is TRBJ2-1, the V gene TRBV7-8; 9 nucleotides line up with TRBD1. The CDR3 is made up of 15 amino acids. CDR1 is SGHVS, CDR2 FQNEAQ, per germline. Losses at the gene ends were 5 bases for V and 7 bases for J; bases not matched to a gene: 9. Here the CDR3 DNA reads TGTGCCAGCAGCGACGACGACAGGGGGGGAAATGAGCAGTTCTTC. It is translated as CASSDDDRGGNEQFF.

The rearrangement joins TRBV25-1 to TRBJ1-2, with a possible D match to TRBD1 (5 bases). The V gene's germline CDR1 is MGHDK and CDR2 SYGVNS. The CDR3 is made up of 11 amino acids. V gave up 6 bases and J gave up 8 bases, with 10 bases separating them. The CDR3, as DNA: TGTGCCAGCAGGAGGGACGTAGGCTACACCTTC. This sequence encodes CASRRDVGYTF.

This clonotype occurred many times. V and J are TRBV20-1 and TRBJ2-3; TRBD1 agrees at 8 bases. This CDR3 is built from 15 residues. V shed 3 bases and J 2 bases; nucleotides not matched to a gene: 7. Germline V gene sequence: CDR1 DFQATT, CDR2 SNEGSKA (reference sequence). The CDR3, as DNA: TGCAGTGCTAGTTCCCGGGACAGGCACACAGATACGCAGTATTTT. Its protein is CSASSRDRHTDTQYF.

This clonotype appeared a few times. The J gene is TRBJ1-5, the V gene TRBV12-3 or TRBV12-4, with D maybe TRBD1 (6 bases). The CDR3 covers 18 residues. Trimming left V 1 base short and J 2 bases short, with 18 bases between. The CDR3 DNA is TGTGCCAGCAGTTTAGATCGGGGGCGGCGGGGAGGCAATCAGCCCCAGCATTTT. Translation gives CASSLDRGRRGGNQPQHF.

This clonotype appeared many times. The chain links TRBV11-1 to TRBJ2-1, with D possibly being TRBD1 (6 bases). Germline CDR1 SGHAT, CDR2 FQDESV (reference sequence). Trimming shortened V by 5 bases and J by 0 bases, and 11 bases separated the two germline ends. CDR3 length: 15 amino acids. CDR3 sequence reads: CASSNSDSSYNEQFF. CDR3 bases: TGTGCCAGCAGCAATTCGGACAGCTCCTACAATGAGCAGTTCTTC.

This clonotype was seen repeatedly, ten times or more. This chain links TRBV6-1 with TRBJ2-7, with 8 bases that match TRBD1. CDR1 MNHNS and CDR2 SASEGT come from the germline V gene. The CDR3 extends over 15 amino acids. J was trimmed by 2 bases and V by 5 bases; bases with no gene match: 8. CDR3 nucleotides: TGTGCCAGCAGTCGGCCGGGACAGGTCGCCTACGAGCAGTACTTC. Protein sequence: CASSRPGQVAYEQYF.

This clonotype was detected ten times or more. This rearrangement joins TRBV12-3 or TRBV12-4 to TRBJ1-2, with TRBD1 as a possible D gene (5 bases). V shed 8 bases and J shed 7 bases, with 17 bases lying between them. The CDR3 covers 13 residues. CDR3 amino acids: CASALSGTFGYTF. In DNA form, the CDR3 reads TGTGCCAGCGCCCTATCCGGGACTTTTGGCTACACCTTC.

The chain recombines TRBV15 with TRBJ2-7; D gene ambiguous. The CDR3 runs 16 residues. Germline-derived CDR1 and CDR2 are LNHNV and YYDKDF (reference sequence). V dropped 0 bases and J dropped 0 bases, with 12 bases sitting between them. The CDR3 DNA sequence: TGTGCCACCAGCAGAGATTATAACTCGATCTCCTACGAGCAGTACTTC. Translation: CATSRDYNSISYEQYF.

This clonotype was recorded a few times. The chain links TRBV24-1 to TRBJ2-5, with 14 bases that match TRBD2. The CDR3 has 23 residues. V shed 0 bases, J shed 2 bases, and the junction held 19 bases outside the gene matches. Germline assignment: CDR1 KGHDR and CDR2 SFDVKD. CDR3 nucleotide sequence: TGTGCCACCAGTGATTTGGGACGGAAATCCGGGACTAGCGGGGGTGGCGATCAAGAGACCCAGTACTTC. Translating gives CATSDLGRKSGTSGGGDQETQYF.